A selection of T cell receptor beta chains follows, all from one sample in a study of T cells in Graves' hyperthyroidism and ophthalmopathy. TCRdb ran MiXCR on the multiplex PCR reads and lists one entry per CDR3 protein. The sample holds around 660,000 distinct CDR3 sequences, 45% seen once. Input material: peripheral blood or thyroid tissue (not recorded which). Source of these receptors: an adult man with Graves' disease, either hyperthyroidism or ophthalmopathy (not recorded which). Both conserved end residues are part of each CDR3. The D gene is left open where the match is weak. Only part of the rows carry a size: once, few, many, or a class if the clone is expanded.

V	J	D	size	CDR3	DNA
TRBV10-3	TRBJ2-7	NA	few	CAISRGQGTEQYF	TGTGCCATCAGCCGCGGGCAGGGGACGGAGCAGTACTTC
TRBV7-3	TRBJ2-7	NA	NA	CASSLSWDKRFYEQYF	TGCGCCAGCAGCTTAAGTTGGGACAAACGCTTCTACGAGCAGTACTTC
TRBV20-1	TRBJ2-5	TRBD1	NA	CSASPWDREETQYF	TGCAGTGCTAGCCCTTGGGACAGGGAAGAGACCCAGTACTTC
TRBV7-8	TRBJ2-3	NA	NA	CASSFTSGLGTDTQYF	TGTGCCAGCAGCTTCACCTCCGGGCTAGGCACAGATACGCAGTATTTT
TRBV14	TRBJ1-2	NA	many	CASSQDFDYGYTF	TGTGCCAGCAGCCAAGATTTTGACTATGGCTACACCTTC
TRBV24-1	TRBJ2-6	NA	NA	CATSGSNVLTF	TGTGCCACCAGTGGCAGCAACGTCCTGACTTTC
TRBV9	TRBJ1-2	NA	few	CASSGQDGSNYGYTF	TGTGCCAGCAGCGGACAGGACGGATCTAACTATGGCTACACCTTC
TRBV29-1	TRBJ1-2	TRBD1	NA	CSVDLDRTGTMDGYTF	TGCAGCGTTGATCTTGATAGGACAGGGACTATGGATGGCTACACCTTC
TRBV6-5	TRBJ1-3	NA	NA	CASSALSSGNTIYF	TGTGCCAGCAGTGCCCTGAGCTCTGGAAACACCATATATTTT
TRBV29-1	TRBJ2-5	TRBD2	once	CSVPTSGTAETQYF	TGCAGCGTCCCGACTAGCGGGACCGCGGAGACCCAGTACTTC
TRBV7-2	TRBJ2-2	NA	NA	CASSPRTAINTGELFF	TGTGCCAGCAGCCCCCGGACAGCCATTAACACCGGGGAGCTGTTTTTT
TRBV2	TRBJ2-7	NA	NA	CAGGSTGGSYEQYF	TGTGCCGGGGGATCGACAGGAGGCTCCTACGAGCAGTACTTC
TRBV29-1	TRBJ2-7	TRBD1	many	CSAGDRGIHEQYF	TGCAGCGCTGGGGACAGGGGAATCCACGAGCAGTACTTC
TRBV20-1	TRBJ1-6	NA	NA	CSARPFDSNSYNSPLHF	TGCAGTGCTAGGCCGTTCGACAGTAACTCCTATAATTCACCCCTCCACTTT
TRBV5-4	TRBJ1-1	NA	few	CASSKQGWAEAFF	TGTGCCAGCAGCAAACAGGGTTGGGCCGAAGCTTTCTTT
TRBV12-3/TRBV12-4	TRBJ1-2	TRBD1	NA	CASSLSDRGGESYTF	TGTGCCAGCAGTTTGTCCGACAGGGGAGGAGAAAGCTACACCTTC
TRBV7-2	TRBJ1-6	NA	few	CASSSPPGRFVGNSPLHF	TGTGCCAGCAGCTCCCCCCCAGGGAGATTTGTGGGAAATTCACCCCTCCACTTT
TRBV5-1	TRBJ2-5	TRBD1	NA	CASSSGTGGGGETQYF	TGCGCCAGCAGCTCCGGGACAGGGGGAGGCGGAGAGACCCAGTACTTC
TRBV2	TRBJ2-7	TRBD2	NA	CASREALADYYEQYF	TGTGCCAGCAGAGAAGCCCTAGCGGACTACTACGAGCAGTACTTC
TRBV7-9	TRBJ2-5	TRBD2	many	CASSSYGTSETQYF	TGTGCCAGCAGCTCATACGGGACTAGCGAGACCCAGTACTTC
TRBV30	TRBJ1-1	NA	NA	CAWSGNTVNTEAFF	TGTGCCTGGAGTGGGAACACTGTGAACACTGAAGCTTTCTTT
TRBV12-3/TRBV12-4	TRBJ1-2	NA	NA	CASSLINSDGYTF	TGTGCCAGCAGTCTCATAAACAGCGACGGCTACACCTTC
TRBV7-2	TRBJ2-5	NA	NA	CASSPRGAQETQYF	TGTGCCAGCAGCCCCAGGGGCGCCCAAGAGACCCAGTACTTC
TRBV4-1	TRBJ1-4	TRBD1	NA	CASRLGQEKLFF	TGCGCCAGCAGGTTGGGACAGGAAAAACTGTTTTTT
TRBV25-1	TRBJ1-1	NA	NA	CASSLPRGSGTEAFF	TGTGCCAGCAGTTTACCCAGGGGATCGGGGACTGAAGCTTTCTTT
TRBV20-1	TRBJ1-5	NA	few	CSAMGRHNQPQHF	TGCAGTGCTATGGGACGGCACAATCAGCCCCAGCATTTT
TRBV12-3/TRBV12-4	TRBJ1-4	NA	many	CASSLGQRRHF	TGTGCCAGCAGTCTCGGACAGAGAAGACATTTT
TRBV20-1	TRBJ1-1	NA	few	CSARREGITEAFF	TGCAGTGCTAGGCGGGAAGGGATCACTGAAGCTTTCTTT
TRBV7-8	TRBJ2-7	NA	many	CASSTRDGTYEQYF	TGTGCCAGCAGCACGAGGGACGGAACCTACGAGCAGTACTTC
TRBV5-5	TRBJ1-1	TRBD1	NA	CASSLKWDRVSAFF	TGTGCCAGCAGCTTGAAGTGGGACAGGGTTTCGGCTTTCTTT
TRBV15	TRBJ2-5	TRBD2	NA	CATSSFGAGVGETQYF	TGTGCCACCAGCAGCTTTGGGGCGGGAGTTGGAGAGACCCAGTACTTC
TRBV5-1	TRBJ1-3	NA	NA	CASSLAGAYYGNTIYF	TGCGCCAGCAGCTTGGCCGGCGCGTATTATGGAAACACCATATATTTT
TRBV7-2	TRBJ1-2	NA	NA	CASSPRAGSGQYYGYTF	TGTGCCAGCAGCCCGAGAGCAGGTTCGGGCCAGTACTATGGCTACACCTTC
TRBV2	TRBJ1-5	NA	many	CASSEGVGRRSNQPQHF	TGTGCCAGCAGTGAAGGCGTGGGCAGGCGGAGCAATCAGCCCCAGCATTTT
TRBV11-2	TRBJ2-5	TRBD1	many	CASSQGPGGQETQYF	TGTGCCAGCAGCCAGGGACCAGGGGGCCAAGAGACCCAGTACTTC
TRBV7-9	TRBJ2-7	TRBD2	few	CASSTVDSGGSDEQYF	TGTGCCAGCAGCACCGTCGACTCGGGAGGGTCGGACGAGCAGTACTTC
TRBV7-8	TRBJ2-2	TRBD2	NA	CASSGLAGDTGELFF	TGTGCCAGCAGCGGACTAGCGGGAGACACCGGGGAGCTGTTTTTT
TRBV15	TRBJ1-5	NA	once	CATSSELGNQPQHF	TGTGCCACCAGCAGTGAATTGGGCAATCAGCCCCAGCATTTT
TRBV6-5	TRBJ1-3	NA	NA	CASSSDRPVSGNTIYF	TGTGCCAGCAGTAGCGACAGGCCCGTCTCTGGAAACACCATATATTTT
TRBV9	TRBJ2-2	NA	NA	CASSVVENLDTGELFF	TGTGCCAGCAGCGTTGTTGAGAACTTGGACACCGGGGAGCTGTTTTTT
TRBV6-6	TRBJ2-7	NA	few	CASRDVAASGEQYF	TGTGCCAGCAGAGATGTAGCCGCCTCCGGCGAGCAGTACTTC
TRBV25-1	TRBJ1-2	NA	NA	CASSLRAQAYGYTF	TGTGCCAGCAGTCTCCGGGCGCAGGCCTATGGCTACACCTTC